Below, 13 T cell receptor beta chains from the same sample are listed, as sequenced in a study of shared clonotypes between healthy human individuals. Data came from immunoSEQ multiplex PCR; TCRdb stores just in-frame clones and leaves some out. Here the sample spans over 700,000 clones, approximately 77% being singletons. Material: memory CD4+ T cells sorted from blood. The subset was: CD45RA-negative fraction. These receptors originate from a woman aged 25 to 39 in good health.

This chain uses TRBV7-9 with TRBJ2-3; a weak D match, TRBD2 (5 bases). Germline V lookup: CDR1 SEHNR, CDR2 FQNEAQ (reference sequence). Deletions cut 5 bases from V and 3 bases from J, with 9 bases between. This CDR3 is built from 13 residues. The CDR3 DNA reads as TGTGCCAGCAGCGGGAGAGTGACAGATACGCAGTATTTT. It encodes CASSGRVTDTQYF.

V and J are TRBV18 and TRBJ2-7; possibly TRBD1 or TRBD2 for D (5 bases each). The germline V and J ends were trimmed by 0 bases and 7 bases, with 16 bases remaining between them. Germline V CDR1 and CDR2: KGHSH, LQKENI. The CDR3 extends over 15 amino acids. The CDR3 nucleotides read TGTGCCAGCTCACCACCTCAAGGGTGGGGGAAAGAGCAGTACTTC. Translation: CASSPPQGWGKEQYF.

The V and J genes are TRBV11-2 and TRBJ1-6, with a weak D call TRBD1 (5 bases). This CDR3 is 13 amino acids long. Germline values: CDR1 SGHAT, CDR2 FQNNGV. The germline V and J ends were trimmed by 6 bases and 7 bases, with 10 bases remaining between them. The CDR3 sequence: CASSRGGNSPLHF. DNA of the CDR3: TGTGCCAGCAGTCGGGGGGGAAATTCACCCCTCCACTTT.

V is TRBV4-2 and J is TRBJ2-1; a weak D match, TRBD2 (6 bases). This CDR3 comprises 16 residues. The ends were cut back, 1 base at V and 9 bases at J, with 19 bases in the middle. Per the germline V gene, CDR1 is LGHNA and CDR2 is YNFKEQ. The CDR3 DNA sequence: TGTGCCAGCAGCCAAGCGTCGGGAGTTAGTTTTGGTGAGCAGTTCTTC. Amino acids: CASSQASGVSFGEQFF.

This chain connects TRBV6-6 to TRBJ1-2; D possibly corresponds to TRBD1 (5 bases). V dropped 6 bases and J dropped 8 bases, with 22 bases sitting between them. The V gene's germline CDR1 is MNHNY and CDR2 SVGAGI (reference sequence). The CDR3 is made up of 15 amino acids. Here the CDR3 reads CASSQTQVGTRGYTF. CDR3 in DNA: TGTGCCAGCAGCCAGACACAGGTGGGAACTCGCGGCTACACCTTC.

For this clone: A junction end diverges from the germline sequence, so it may reflect a read error. The rearrangement joins TRBV28 to TRBJ2-1; 8 bases map to TRBD2. The CDR3 is made up of 19 amino acids. Per the germline V gene, CDR1 is MDHEN and CDR2 is SYDVKM. The CDR3 here is CASTSGAASGSTSYSEQFF. CDR3 nucleotides: TGTGCCAGCACTTCTGGTGCGGCTAGCGGGTCAACCTCTTACAGTGAGCAGTTCTTC.

J is TRBJ1-3 and V is TRBV30; the match to TRBD1 covers 10 bases. The CDR3 runs to 20 residues. From germline, CDR1 is GTSNPN and CDR2 SVGIG (reference sequence). The V segment lost 2 bases and the J segment 4 bases; nucleotides outside the gene matches: 20. CDR3 in DNA: TGTGCCTGGAGTCCCGGAGGGATGACAGGGGGCTTATCTGCGGGAAACACCATATATTTT. Protein product: CAWSPGGMTGGLSAGNTIYF.

This clone was seen repeatedly, ten times or more. Other DNA sequences from this sample encode an identical CDR3 as well. The CDR3 nucleotides read TGTGCCAGCAGTTTAGAAGCGGGGTACAATGAGCAGTTCTTC. Amino acid sequence: CASSLEAGYNEQFF. The chain is built from TRBV27 and TRBJ2-1, with 7 positions matching TRBD2. CDR3 length: 14 residues. Germline V gives CDR1 MNHEY, CDR2 SMNVEV (reference sequence). J lost 4 bases, V lost 2 bases, and 2 bases had no gene match.

The chain links TRBV2 to TRBJ2-3; TRBD2 aligns across 12 bases. This CDR3 has 15 residues. The ends lost 5 bases at V and 5 bases at J; junction bases unmatched: 5. Germline assignment: CDR1 SNHLY and CDR2 FYNNEI. The CDR3, as DNA: TGTGCCAGCAGTCAACTAGCGGGAGGTGGAGATACGCAGTATTTT. Translation gives CASSQLAGGGDTQYF.

V gene TRBV30 combines with J gene TRBJ2-1; perhaps TRBD1 as D (6 bases). Trimming shortened V by 1 base and J by 6 bases, and 10 bases separated the two germline ends. The CDR3 has 13 amino acids. CDR1 and CDR2 from the germline V gene are GTSNPN and SVGIG (reference sequence). The chain's CDR3 is CAWSGNRANEQFF. The CDR3 nucleotides read TGTGCCTGGAGTGGAAACAGGGCCAATGAGCAGTTCTTC.

The V and J genes are TRBV5-4 and TRBJ2-1; D is possibly TRBD2 (6 bases). V shed 4 bases and J shed 8 bases, with 16 bases lying between them. CDR3 length equals 14 residues. Germline values: CDR1 SGHNT, CDR2 YYREEE (reference sequence). For the CDR3, the DNA is TGTGCCAGCAGCCTGCTGGGACTTTCGGATGAGCAGTTCTTC. Encoded protein: CASSLLGLSDEQFF.

The chain has TRBV29-1 and TRBJ2-3; possibly TRBD1 for D (6 bases). Germline CDR1 reads SQVTM; CDR2 reads ANQGSEA. The V and J ends lost 0 bases and 3 bases respectively, with 7 bases between them. This CDR3 comprises 13 residues. The chain's CDR3 is CSVEDDRTDTQYF. The CDR3 coding sequence is TGCAGCGTTGAAGACGACAGGACAGATACGCAGTATTTT.

In this sample, this clone turned up a few times. The chain combines TRBV11-2 with TRBJ2-1; 7 bases fit TRBD2. The length of the CDR3 is 16 residues. The germline gives CDR1 SGHAT, CDR2 FQNNGV. V lost 5 bases, J lost 4 bases, and 11 bases stayed unmatched. The CDR3: CASSPGGGAEYNEQFF. DNA of the CDR3: TGTGCCAGCAGCCCGGGGGGAGGCGCGGAATACAATGAGCAGTTCTTC. Together with reference TRBV11-2 and TRBJ2-1, the CDR3 gives the full variable domain: EAGVAQSPRYKIIEKRQSVAFWCNPISGHATLYWYQQILGQGPKLLIQFQNNGVVDDSQLPKDRFSAERLKGVDSTLKIQPAKLEDSAVYLCASSPGGGAEYNEQFFGPGTRLTVL.